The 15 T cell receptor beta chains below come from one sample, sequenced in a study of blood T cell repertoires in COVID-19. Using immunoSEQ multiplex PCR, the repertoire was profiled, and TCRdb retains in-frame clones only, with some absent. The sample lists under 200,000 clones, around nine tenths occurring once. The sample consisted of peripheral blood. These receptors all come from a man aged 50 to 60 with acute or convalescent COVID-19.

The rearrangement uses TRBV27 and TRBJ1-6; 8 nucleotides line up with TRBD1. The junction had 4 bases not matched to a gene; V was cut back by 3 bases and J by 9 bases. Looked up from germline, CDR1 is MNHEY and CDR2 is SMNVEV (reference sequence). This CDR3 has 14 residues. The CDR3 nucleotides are TGTGCCAGCAGTTTTGGACAGGGTATTTCACCCCTCCACTTT. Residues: CASSFGQGISPLHF.

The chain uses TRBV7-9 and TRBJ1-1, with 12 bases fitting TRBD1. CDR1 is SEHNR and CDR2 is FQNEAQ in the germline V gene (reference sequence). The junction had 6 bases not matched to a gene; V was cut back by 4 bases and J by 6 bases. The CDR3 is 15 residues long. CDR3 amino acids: CASSSGTGGRAEAFF. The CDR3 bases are TGTGCCAGCAGCTCCGGGACAGGGGGCCGGGCTGAAGCTTTCTTT.

CDR3 DNA: TGTGCCAGCAGCCATAACACAGGTTCTTACGAGCAGTACTTC. This gives the protein CASSHNTGSYEQYF. This chain joins TRBV4-2 and TRBJ2-7; possibly TRBD1 for D (5 bases). The CDR3 length is 14 residues. The V end lost 3 bases, the J end lost 4 bases, and 13 bases lay between the germline ends. Germline V CDR1 and CDR2: LGHNA, YNFKEQ.

This CDR3 is CASSLGQGPTGELFF. The CDR3 nucleotides read TGTGCCAGCAGCTTAGGGCAGGGGCCCACCGGGGAGCTGTTTTTT. J is TRBJ2-2 and V is TRBV7-9, with D perhaps TRBD1 (6 bases). V shed 1 base and J shed 4 bases, with 10 bases lying between them. The CDR3 contains 15 residues. CDR1 SEHNR and CDR2 FQNEAQ come from the germline V gene (reference sequence).

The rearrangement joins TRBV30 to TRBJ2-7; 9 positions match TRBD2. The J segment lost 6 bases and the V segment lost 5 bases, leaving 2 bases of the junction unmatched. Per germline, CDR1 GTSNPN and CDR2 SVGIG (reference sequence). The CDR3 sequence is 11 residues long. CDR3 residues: CAWELAGEQYF. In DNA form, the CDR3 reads TGTGCCTGGGAACTAGCGGGCGAGCAGTACTTC.

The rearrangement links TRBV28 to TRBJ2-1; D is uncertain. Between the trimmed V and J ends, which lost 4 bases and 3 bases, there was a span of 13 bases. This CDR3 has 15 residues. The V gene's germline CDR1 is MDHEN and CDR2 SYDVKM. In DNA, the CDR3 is TGTGCCAGCAGTTCCGCCCCCGGTTTCTACAATGAGCAGTTCTTC. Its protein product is CASSSAPGFYNEQFF.

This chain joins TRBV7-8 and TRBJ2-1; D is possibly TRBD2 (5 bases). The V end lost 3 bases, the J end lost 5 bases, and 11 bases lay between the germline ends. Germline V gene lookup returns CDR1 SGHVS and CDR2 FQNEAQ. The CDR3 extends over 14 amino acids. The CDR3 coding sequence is TGTGCCAGCAGCTTCGTCGGGGTCCACAATGAGCAGTTCTTC. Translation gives CASSFVGVHNEQFF. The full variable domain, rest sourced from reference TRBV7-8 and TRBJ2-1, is GAGVSQSPRYKVAKRGQDVALRCDPISGHVSLFWYQQALGQGPEFLTYFQNEAQLDKSGLPSDRFFAERPEGSVSTLKIQRTQQEDSAVYLCASSFVGVHNEQFFGPGTRLTVL.

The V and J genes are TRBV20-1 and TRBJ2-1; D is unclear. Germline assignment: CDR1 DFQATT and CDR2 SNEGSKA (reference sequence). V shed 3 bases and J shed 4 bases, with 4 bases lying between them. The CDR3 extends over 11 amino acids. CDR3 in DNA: TGCAGTGCTAGCGGGTACAATGAGCAGTTCTTC. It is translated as CSASGYNEQFF.

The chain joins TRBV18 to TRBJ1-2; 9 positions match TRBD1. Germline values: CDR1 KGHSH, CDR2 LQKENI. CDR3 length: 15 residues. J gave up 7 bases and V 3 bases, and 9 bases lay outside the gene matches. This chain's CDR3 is CASSPGTGRRVGYTF. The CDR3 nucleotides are TGTGCCAGCTCACCCGGGACAGGGAGAAGGGTTGGCTACACCTTC.

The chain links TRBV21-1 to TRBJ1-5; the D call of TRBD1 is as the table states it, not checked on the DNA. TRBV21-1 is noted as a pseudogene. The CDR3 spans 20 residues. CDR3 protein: CASSNDPGTGRIGSNQPQHF. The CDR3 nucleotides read TGTGCCAGCAGCAACGACCCTGGGACAGGTCGGATTGGGAGCAATCAGCCCCAGCATTTT.

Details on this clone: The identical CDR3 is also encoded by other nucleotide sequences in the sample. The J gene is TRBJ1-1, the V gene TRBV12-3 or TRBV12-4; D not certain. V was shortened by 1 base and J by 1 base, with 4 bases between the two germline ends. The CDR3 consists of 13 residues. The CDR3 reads CASSLGGNTEAFF. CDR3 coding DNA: TGTGCCAGCAGTTTAGGAGGGAACACTGAAGCTTTCTTT.

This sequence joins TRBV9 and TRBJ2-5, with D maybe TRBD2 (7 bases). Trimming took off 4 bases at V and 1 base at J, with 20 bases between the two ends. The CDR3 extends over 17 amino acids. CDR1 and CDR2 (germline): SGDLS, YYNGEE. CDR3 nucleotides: TGTGCCAGCAGCCCTAGACAGGCTAGCGGCATCCAAGAGACCCAGTACTTC. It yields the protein CASSPRQASGIQETQYF.

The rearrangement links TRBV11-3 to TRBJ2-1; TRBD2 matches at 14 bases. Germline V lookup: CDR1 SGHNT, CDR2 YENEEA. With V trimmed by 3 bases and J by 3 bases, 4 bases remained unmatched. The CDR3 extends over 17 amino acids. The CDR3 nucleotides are TGTGCCAGCAGCTTCGGACTAGCGGGAGGTCTCTACAATGAGCAGTTCTTC. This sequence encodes CASSFGLAGGLYNEQFF.

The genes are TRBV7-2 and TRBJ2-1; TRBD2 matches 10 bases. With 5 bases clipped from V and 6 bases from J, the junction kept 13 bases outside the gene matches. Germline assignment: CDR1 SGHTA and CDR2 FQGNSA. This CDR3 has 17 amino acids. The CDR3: CASSPQGVAGGFNEQFF. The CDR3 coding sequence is TGTGCCAGCAGCCCCCAGGGAGTAGCGGGGGGATTCAATGAGCAGTTCTTC.

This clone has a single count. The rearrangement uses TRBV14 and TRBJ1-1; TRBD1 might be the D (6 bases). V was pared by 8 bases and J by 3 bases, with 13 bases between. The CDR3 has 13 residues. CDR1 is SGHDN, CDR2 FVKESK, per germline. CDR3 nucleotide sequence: TGTGCCAGCCGGAGACAGGAAGACACTGAAGCTTTCTTT. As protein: CASRRQEDTEAFF.